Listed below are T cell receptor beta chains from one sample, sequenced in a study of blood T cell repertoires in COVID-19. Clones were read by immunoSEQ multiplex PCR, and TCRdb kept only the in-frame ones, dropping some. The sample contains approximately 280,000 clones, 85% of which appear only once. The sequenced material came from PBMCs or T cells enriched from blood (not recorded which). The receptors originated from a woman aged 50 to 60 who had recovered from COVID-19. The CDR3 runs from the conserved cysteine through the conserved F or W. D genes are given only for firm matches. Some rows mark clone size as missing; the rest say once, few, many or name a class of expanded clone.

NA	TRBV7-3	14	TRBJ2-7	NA	TGTGCCAGCAGCTTAAACCAGGGTAGCTACGAGCAGTACTTC	CASSLNQGSYEQYF
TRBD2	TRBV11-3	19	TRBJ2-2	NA	TGTGCCAGCAGCTCGGCCCAGGGACTAGCCACCATCAACACCGGGGAGCTGTTTTTT	CASSSAQGLATINTGELFF
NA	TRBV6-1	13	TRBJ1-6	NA	TGTGCCAGCAGTGAGGACAGTTGGTCACCCCTCCACTTT	CASSEDSWSPLHF
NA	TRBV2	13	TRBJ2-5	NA	TGTGCCAGCCGAAATGGACAGCAAGAGACCCAGTACTTC	CASRNGQQETQYF
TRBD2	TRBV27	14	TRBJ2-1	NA	TGTGCCAGCAGTGGTCGGGACTACGACAATGAGCAGTTCTTC	CASSGRDYDNEQFF
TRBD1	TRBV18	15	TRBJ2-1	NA	TGTGCCAGCTCGGGACAGCCGGCGGCCTACAATGAGCAGTTCTTC	CASSGQPAAYNEQFF
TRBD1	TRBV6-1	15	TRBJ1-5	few	TGTGCCAGCAGTGAAGCGAGGGGGCTACCGCAGCCCCAGCATTTT	CASSEARGLPQPQHF
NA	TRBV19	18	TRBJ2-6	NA	TGTGCCAGTAGTATCGTCAGGCAACGGGGCTCTGGGGCCAACGTCCTGACTTTC	CASSIVRQRGSGANVLTF
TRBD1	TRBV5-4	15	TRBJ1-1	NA	TGTGCCAGCAGCTCGGGGTACAGGGGGTTACCTGAAGCTTTCTTT	CASSSGYRGLPEAFF
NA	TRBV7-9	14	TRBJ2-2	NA	TGTGCCAGCAGTTACCCCAGGGATACCGGGGAGCTGTTTTTT	CASSYPRDTGELFF
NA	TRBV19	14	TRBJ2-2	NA	TGTGCCAGTAGTTTCGGGGGGCGCACCGGGGAGCTGTTTTTT	CASSFGGRTGELFF
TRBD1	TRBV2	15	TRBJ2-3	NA	TGTGCCAGCAAGGGACAGCCAAGGCCCACAGATACGCAGTATTTT	CASKGQPRPTDTQYF
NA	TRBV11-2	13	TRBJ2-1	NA	TGTGCCAGCAGCTTTTTATCCTACAATGAGCAGTTCTTC	CASSFLSYNEQFF
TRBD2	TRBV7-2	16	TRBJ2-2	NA	TGTGCCAGCAGGGGGTCCCCGGGACTAGCGTCCGGGGAGCTGTTTTTT	CASRGSPGLASGELFF
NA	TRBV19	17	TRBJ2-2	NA	TGTGCCAGTAGTACGCTAACGACAGCTGCAGACACCGGGGAGCTGTTTTTT	CASSTLTTAADTGELFF
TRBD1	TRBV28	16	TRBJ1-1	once	TGTGCCAGCACCTTACAGGGGGCAGTTTACTACACTGAAGCTTTCTTT	CASTLQGAVYYTEAFF
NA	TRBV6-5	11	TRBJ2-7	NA	TGTGCCAGCACCACCCTCCGGGAGCAGTACTTC	CASTTLREQYF
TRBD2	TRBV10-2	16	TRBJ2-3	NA	TGCGCCAGCATTCTAGCGGGGGGGCCTGGCACAGATACGCAGTATTTT	CASILAGGPGTDTQYF
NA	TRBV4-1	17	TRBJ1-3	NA	TGCGCCAGCAGCCACGTTACTTTAGGACAGAATGGAAACACCATATATTTT	CASSHVTLGQNGNTIYF
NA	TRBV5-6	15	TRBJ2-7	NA	TGTGCCAGCAGCTTGTACGTCGGCGGAACCTACGAGCAGTACTTC	CASSLYVGGTYEQYF
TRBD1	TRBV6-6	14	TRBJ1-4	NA	TGTGCCAGCAGACCGGGACAGAATAATGAAAAACTGTTTTTT	CASRPGQNNEKLFF
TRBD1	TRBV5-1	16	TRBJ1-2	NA	TGCGCCAGCAGCTTAAAAACACAGGGGGCTGACTATGGCTACACCTTC	CASSLKTQGADYGYTF
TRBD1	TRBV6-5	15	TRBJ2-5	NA	TGTGCCAGCAGTCAAAGGGGACAGAACCAAGAGACCCAGTACTTC	CASSQRGQNQETQYF
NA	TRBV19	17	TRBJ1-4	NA	TGTGCCAGTAGTATGATGGTCAGGGGCTGGGAGAGACAAGAAGGGTTTTTT	CASSMMVRGWERQEGFF
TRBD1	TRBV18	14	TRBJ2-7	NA	TGTGCCAGCTCCCTATATGGACAGGGGTACGAGCAGTACTTC	CASSLYGQGYEQYF
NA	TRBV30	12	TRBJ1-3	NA	TGTGCCTGGAGTCCCGGTGGAAACACCATATATTTT	CAWSPGGNTIYF
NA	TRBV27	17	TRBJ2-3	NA	TGTGCCAGCAGTTTAGGGTTTTCTAGTATTGGCACAGATACGCAGTATTTT	CASSLGFSSIGTDTQYF
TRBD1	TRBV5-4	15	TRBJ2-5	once	TGTGCCAGCAGCCTGAGACAGGGCGACCAAGAGACCCAGTACTTC	CASSLRQGDQETQYF
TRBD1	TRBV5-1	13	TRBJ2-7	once	TGCGCCAGCAGACTTGGACAGGCCTACGAGCAGTACTTC	CASRLGQAYEQYF
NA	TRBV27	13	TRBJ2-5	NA	TGTGCCAGCAGAGAACAGGGGAGGGAGACCCAGTACTTC	CASREQGRETQYF
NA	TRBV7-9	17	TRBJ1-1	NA	TGTGCCAGCAGCTTAGCGTTCGGGAGTCAGGGCGGTGATGAAGCTTTCTTT	CASSLAFGSQGGDEAFF
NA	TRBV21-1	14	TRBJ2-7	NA	TGTGCCAGCAGTATCCCAGCGGGGGCCTACGAGCAGTACTTC	CASSIPAGAYEQYF
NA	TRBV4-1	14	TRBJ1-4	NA	TGCGCCAGCAGCCGAGTCGGTCAGGATGAAAAACTGTTTTTT	CASSRVGQDEKLFF
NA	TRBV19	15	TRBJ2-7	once	TGTGCCAGTAGTATTGCATGGACAAGCTCCTACGAGCAGTACTTC	CASSIAWTSSYEQYF
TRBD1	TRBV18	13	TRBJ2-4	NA	TGTGCCAGCTCGGAGGGACAGGAAAACATTCAGTACTTC	CASSEGQENIQYF
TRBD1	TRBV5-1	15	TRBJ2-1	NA	TGCGCCAGCAGCGAGGGACAGGGGCTTTACAATGAGCAGTTCTTC	CASSEGQGLYNEQFF
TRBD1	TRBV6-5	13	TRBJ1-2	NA	TGTGCCAGCAGCGGGACAGGGAAGAGGAGCTACACCTTC	CASSGTGKRSYTF
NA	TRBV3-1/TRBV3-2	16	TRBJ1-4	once	TGTGCCAGCAGCCCAGGGTTAAGGAGTACAAATGAAAAACTGTTTTTT	CASSPGLRSTNEKLFF
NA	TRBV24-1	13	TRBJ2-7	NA	TGTGCCACCAGTGGGGGTGACAGCTACGAGCAGTACTTC	CATSGGDSYEQYF
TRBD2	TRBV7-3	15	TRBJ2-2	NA	TGTGCCAGCAGCTTCGGGGGGGCCGACACCGGGGAGCTGTTTTTT	CASSFGGADTGELFF
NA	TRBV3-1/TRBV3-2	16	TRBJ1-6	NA	TGTGCCAGCAGCCAAGTTGCAGGTGGTCAAGGTCAACCCCTCCACTTT	CASSQVAGGQGQPLHF
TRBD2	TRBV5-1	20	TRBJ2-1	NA	TGCGCCAGCAGCTTGGCCAAGGGACTAGCGGGTTTAAGCTCCTACAATGAGCAGTTCTTC	CASSLAKGLAGLSSYNEQFF